This T cell receptor (beta chain) was identified in a study of glioma-infiltrating T cells. Study findings and constraints: Tissue and blood shared very few CDR3 sequences. Above-expected tissue-blood divergence occurred in all gliomas, most in low-grade ones.

The iRepertoire nested amplicon-rescue multiplex PCR amplified TCR alpha and beta CDR3s from RNA. Input was 100-400 ng of tissue mRNA or PBMC total RNA. TCRdb passed the multiplex PCR reads through MiXCR, listing each CDR3 protein once. The sample records around 120,000 distinct CDR3 sequences, around 23% being singletons. This clonotype was picked up one time. The target antigen is unknown. One end of the junction does not line up with germline, which may come from a read error. The CDR3 has 15 amino acids. Germline lookup yields CDR1 MNHGY and CDR2 SVAAGI. This TCR was sampled from a human donor with low-grade glioma or glioblastoma, undergoing nonglioma brain surgery, or in good health (not recorded which). The specimen sequenced was glioma tissue, nonneoplastic brain tissue, or PBMCs (not recorded which). The chain recombines TRBV6-9 with TRBJ1-5, with D tentatively TRBD1 (5 bases). CDR3 in amino acids: CDSSYGGTGNQPQHF. DNA for the CDR3: TGTGACAGCAGTTACGGGGGAACAGGCAATCAGCCCCAGCATTTT.